This T cell receptor (beta chain) was recorded in a study of T-cell reconstitution after alpha-beta-depleted transplantation in children. The CDR3 sequence is 15 residues long. V was pared by 10 bases and J by 5 bases, with 18 bases between. The germline V gene has CDR1 ENHRY and CDR2 SYGVKD. Unique molecular identifiers were used in preparing the TCRbeta library. MiXCR, run by TCRdb on the PCR reads, gives a single entry per CDR3 protein. Among about 480,000 distinct CDR3 sequences listed, approximately 12% were seen once. A few counts support this clonotype. The sample here was PBMCs from the stem cell graft donor, taken from the stem cell graft. This chain links TRBV10-3 with TRBJ1-6; the D gene is possibly TRBD1 (6 bases). This TCR derives from a human donor who donated a stem cell graft to a child with combined immunodeficiency. In DNA form, the CDR3 reads TGTGCCAGCGCTGGGCAGGGGCCAAATAATTCACCCCTCCACTTT. Protein product: CASAGQGPNNSPLHF.